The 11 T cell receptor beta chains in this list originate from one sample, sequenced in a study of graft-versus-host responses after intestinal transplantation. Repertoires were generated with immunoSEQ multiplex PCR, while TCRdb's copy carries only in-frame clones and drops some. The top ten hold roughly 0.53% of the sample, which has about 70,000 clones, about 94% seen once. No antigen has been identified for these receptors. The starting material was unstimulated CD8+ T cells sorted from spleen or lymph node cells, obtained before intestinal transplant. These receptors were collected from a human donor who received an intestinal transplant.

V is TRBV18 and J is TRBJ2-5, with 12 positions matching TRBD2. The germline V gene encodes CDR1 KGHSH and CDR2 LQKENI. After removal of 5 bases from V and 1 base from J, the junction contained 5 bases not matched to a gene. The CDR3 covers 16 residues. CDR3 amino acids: CASSSGTSGLQETQYF. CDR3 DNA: TGTGCCAGCTCATCTGGGACTAGCGGGCTCCAAGAGACCCAGTACTTC.

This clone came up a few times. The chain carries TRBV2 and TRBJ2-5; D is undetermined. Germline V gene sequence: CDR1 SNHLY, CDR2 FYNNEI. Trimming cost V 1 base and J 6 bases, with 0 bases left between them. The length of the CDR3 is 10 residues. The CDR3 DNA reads TGTGCCAGCAGTGAAGAGACCCAGTACTTC. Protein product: CASSEETQYF.

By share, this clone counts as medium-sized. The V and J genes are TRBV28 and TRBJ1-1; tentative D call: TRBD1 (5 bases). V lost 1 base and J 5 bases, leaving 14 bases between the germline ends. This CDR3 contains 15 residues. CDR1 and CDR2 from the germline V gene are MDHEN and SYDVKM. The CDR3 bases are TGTGCCAGCAGTTTATCCCCAGGGATAAGGACTGAAGCTTTCTTT. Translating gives CASSLSPGIRTEAFF.

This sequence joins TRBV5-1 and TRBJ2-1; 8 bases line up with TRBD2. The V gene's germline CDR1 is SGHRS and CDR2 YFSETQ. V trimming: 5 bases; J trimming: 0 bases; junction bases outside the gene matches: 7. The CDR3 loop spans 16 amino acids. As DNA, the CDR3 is TGCGCCAGCAGTAGTAGCGGGGTGCTCTCCTACAATGAGCAGTTCTTC. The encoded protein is CASSSSGVLSYNEQFF. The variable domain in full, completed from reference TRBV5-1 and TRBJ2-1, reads KAGVTQTPRYLIKTRGQQVTLSCSPISGHRSVSWYQQTPGQGLQFLFEYFSETQRNKGNFPGRFSGRQFSNSRSEMNVSTLELGDSALYLCASSSSGVLSYNEQFFGPGTRLTVL.

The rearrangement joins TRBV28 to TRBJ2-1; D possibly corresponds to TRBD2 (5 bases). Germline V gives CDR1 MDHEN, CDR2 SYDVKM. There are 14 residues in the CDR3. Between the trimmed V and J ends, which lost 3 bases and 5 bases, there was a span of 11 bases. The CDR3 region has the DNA TGTGCCAGCAGTTTTTTGAGGGCAGACAATGAGCAGTTCTTC. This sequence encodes CASSFLRADNEQFF.

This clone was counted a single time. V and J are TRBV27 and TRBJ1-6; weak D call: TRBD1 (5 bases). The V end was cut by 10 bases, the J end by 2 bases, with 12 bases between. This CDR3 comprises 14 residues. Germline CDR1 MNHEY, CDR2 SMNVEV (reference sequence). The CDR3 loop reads CATSRAPYNSPLHF. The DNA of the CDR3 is TGTGCCACATCCAGGGCCCCCTATAATTCACCCCTCCACTTT.

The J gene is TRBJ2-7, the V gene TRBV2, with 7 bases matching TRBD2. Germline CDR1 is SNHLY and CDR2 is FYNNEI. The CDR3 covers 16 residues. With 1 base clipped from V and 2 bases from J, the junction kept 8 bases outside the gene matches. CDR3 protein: CASSEDSASGTYEQYF. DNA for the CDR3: TGTGCCAGCAGTGAAGATTCGGCTAGCGGAACCTACGAGCAGTACTTC.

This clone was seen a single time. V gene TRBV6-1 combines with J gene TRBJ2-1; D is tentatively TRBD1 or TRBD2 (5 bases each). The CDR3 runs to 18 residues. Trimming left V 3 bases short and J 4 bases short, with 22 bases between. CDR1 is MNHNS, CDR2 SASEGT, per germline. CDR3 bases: TGTGCCAGCAGTGAGGCGCCTTATACCGGGACCGGTTACAATGAGCAGTTCTTC. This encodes CASSEAPYTGTGYNEQFF.

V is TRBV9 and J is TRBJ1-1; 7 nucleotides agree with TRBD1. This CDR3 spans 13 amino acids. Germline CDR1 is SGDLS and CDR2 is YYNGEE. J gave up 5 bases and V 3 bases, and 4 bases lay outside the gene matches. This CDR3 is CASSADRATEAFF. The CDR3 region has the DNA TGTGCCAGCAGCGCAGACAGGGCTACTGAAGCTTTCTTT.

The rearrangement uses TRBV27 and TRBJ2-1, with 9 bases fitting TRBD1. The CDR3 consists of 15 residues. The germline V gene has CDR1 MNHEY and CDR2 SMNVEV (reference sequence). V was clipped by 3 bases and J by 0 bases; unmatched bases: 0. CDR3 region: CASSLGQGSYNEQFF. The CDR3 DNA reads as TGTGCCAGCAGTTTGGGACAGGGCTCCTACAATGAGCAGTTCTTC.

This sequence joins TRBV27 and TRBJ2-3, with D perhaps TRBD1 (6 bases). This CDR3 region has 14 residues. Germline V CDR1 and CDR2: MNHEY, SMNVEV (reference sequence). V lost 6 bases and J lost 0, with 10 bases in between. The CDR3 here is CASRRGRSTDTQYF. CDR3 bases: TGTGCCAGCAGGAGGGGGAGAAGCACAGATACGCAGTATTTT.